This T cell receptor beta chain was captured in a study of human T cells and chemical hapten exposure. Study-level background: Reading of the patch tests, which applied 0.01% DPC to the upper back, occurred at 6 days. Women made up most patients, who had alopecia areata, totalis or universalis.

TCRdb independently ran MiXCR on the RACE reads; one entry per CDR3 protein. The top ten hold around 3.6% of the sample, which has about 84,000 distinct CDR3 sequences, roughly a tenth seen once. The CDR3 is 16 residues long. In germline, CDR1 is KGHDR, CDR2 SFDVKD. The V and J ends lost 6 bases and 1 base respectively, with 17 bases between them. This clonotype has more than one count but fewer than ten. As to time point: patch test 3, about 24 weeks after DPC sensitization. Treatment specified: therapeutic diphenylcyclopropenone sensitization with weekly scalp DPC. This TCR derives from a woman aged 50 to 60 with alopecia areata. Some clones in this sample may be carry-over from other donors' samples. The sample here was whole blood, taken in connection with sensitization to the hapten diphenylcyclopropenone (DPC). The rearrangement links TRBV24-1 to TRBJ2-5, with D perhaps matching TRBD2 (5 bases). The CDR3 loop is CATSSPSAGVQETQYF. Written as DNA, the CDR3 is TGTGCCACCAGTTCCCCCTCCGCCGGGGTCCAAGAGACCCAGTACTTC.